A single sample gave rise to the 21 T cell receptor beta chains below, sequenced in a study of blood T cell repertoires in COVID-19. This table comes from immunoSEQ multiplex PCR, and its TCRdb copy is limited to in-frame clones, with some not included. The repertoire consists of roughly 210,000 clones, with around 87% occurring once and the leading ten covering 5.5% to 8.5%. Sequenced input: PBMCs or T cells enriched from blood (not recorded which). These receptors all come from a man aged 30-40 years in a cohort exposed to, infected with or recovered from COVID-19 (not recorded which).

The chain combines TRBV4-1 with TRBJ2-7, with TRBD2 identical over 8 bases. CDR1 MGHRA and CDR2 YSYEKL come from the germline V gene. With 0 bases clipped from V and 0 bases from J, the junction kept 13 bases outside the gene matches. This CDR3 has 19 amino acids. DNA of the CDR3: TGCGCCAGCAGCCAAGATCCCATTCCGAGCGGGGGAAGCTCCTACGAGCAGTACTTC. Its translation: CASSQDPIPSGGSSYEQYF.

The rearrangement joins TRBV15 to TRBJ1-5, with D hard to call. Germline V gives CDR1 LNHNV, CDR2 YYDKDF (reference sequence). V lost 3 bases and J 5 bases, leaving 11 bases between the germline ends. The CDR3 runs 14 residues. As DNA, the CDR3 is TGTGCCACCAGCAGCTTCGGTCTCGATCAGCCCCAGCATTTT. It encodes CATSSFGLDQPQHF.

CDR3 sequence reads: CASSLEQGYSYEQYF. CDR3 sequence (DNA): TGTGCCAGCAGCTTGGAGCAGGGTTATTCCTACGAGCAGTACTTC. This chain uses TRBV5-4 with TRBJ2-7, with D perhaps TRBD1 (5 bases). The germline V and J ends were trimmed by 0 bases and 1 base, with 11 bases remaining between them. Germline loops: CDR1 SGHNT, CDR2 YYREEE (reference sequence). There are 15 residues in the CDR3.

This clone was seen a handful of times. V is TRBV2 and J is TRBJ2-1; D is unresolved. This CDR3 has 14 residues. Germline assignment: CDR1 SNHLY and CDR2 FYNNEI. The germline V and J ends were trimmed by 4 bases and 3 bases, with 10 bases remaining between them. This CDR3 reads CASSGNGFYNEQFF. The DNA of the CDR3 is TGTGCCAGCAGTGGAAACGGTTTCTACAATGAGCAGTTCTTC.

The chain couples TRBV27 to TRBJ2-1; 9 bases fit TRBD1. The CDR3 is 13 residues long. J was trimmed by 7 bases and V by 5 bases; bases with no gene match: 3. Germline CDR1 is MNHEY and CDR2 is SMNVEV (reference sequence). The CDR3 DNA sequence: TGTGCCAGCAGTCTGACAGGGGGAAATGAGCAGTTCTTC. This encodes CASSLTGGNEQFF.

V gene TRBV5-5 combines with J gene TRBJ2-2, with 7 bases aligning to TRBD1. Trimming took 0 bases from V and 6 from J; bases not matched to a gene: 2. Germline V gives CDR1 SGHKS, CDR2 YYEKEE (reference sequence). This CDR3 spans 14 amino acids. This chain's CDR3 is CASSLGDRAGELFF. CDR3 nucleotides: TGTGCCAGCAGCTTGGGAGACAGGGCCGGGGAGCTGTTTTTT.

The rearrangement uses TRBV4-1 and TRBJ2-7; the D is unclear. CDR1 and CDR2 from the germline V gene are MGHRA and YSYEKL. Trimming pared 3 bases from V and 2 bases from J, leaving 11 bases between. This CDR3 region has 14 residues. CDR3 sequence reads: CASSHSDSTYEQYF. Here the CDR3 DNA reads TGCGCCAGCAGCCATTCCGACTCGACCTACGAGCAGTACTTC.

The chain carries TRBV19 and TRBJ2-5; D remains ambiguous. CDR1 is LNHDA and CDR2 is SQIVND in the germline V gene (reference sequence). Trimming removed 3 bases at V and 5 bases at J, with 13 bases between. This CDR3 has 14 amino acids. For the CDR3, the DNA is TGTGCCAGTAGTATCGATTTCTCGGTGGAGACCCAGTACTTC. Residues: CASSIDFSVETQYF.

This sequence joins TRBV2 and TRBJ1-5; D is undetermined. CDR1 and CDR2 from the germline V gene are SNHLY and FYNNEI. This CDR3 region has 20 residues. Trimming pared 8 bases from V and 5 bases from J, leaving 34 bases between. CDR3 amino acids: CASPLKVRWAWAKRHQPQHF. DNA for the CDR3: TGTGCCAGCCCCCTTAAGGTCAGATGGGCATGGGCTAAGAGACATCAGCCCCAGCATTTT.

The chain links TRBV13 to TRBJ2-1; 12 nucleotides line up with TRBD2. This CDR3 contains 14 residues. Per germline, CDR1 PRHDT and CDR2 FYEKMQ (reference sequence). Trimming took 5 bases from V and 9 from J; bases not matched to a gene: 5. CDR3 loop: CASSPGLAGFEQFF. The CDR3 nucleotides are TGTGCCAGCAGCCCGGGACTAGCGGGCTTTGAGCAGTTCTTC. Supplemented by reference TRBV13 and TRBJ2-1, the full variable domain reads AAGVIQSPRHLIKEKRETATLKCYPIPRHDTVYWYQQGPGQDPQFLISFYEKMQSDKGSIPDRFSAQQFSDYHSELNMSSLELGDSALYFCASSPGLAGFEQFFGPGTRLTVL.

The CDR3 DNA reads TGTGCCAGCAGTTTATCCCCCTCAGTAGAGCAGTACTTC. This translates into CASSLSPSVEQYF. The V call is TRBV27, the J call TRBJ2-7; no clear D. V was clipped by 0 bases and J by 7 bases, with 10 bases between them. CDR1 and CDR2 (germline): MNHEY, SMNVEV (reference sequence). CDR3 length: 13 residues.

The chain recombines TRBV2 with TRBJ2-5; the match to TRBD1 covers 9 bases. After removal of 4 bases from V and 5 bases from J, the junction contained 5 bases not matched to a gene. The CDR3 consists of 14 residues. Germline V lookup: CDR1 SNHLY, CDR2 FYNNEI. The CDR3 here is CASSGDRDWETQYF. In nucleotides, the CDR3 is TGTGCCAGCAGTGGGGACAGGGATTGGGAGACCCAGTACTTC.

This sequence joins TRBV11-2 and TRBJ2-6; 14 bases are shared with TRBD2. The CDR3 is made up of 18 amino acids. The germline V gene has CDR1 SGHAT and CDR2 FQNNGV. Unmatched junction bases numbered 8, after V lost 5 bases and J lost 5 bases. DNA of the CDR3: TGTGCCAGCAGCCTTATGGGGACTAGCGGGAGCTGGGCCAACGTCCTGACTTTC. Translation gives CASSLMGTSGSWANVLTF.

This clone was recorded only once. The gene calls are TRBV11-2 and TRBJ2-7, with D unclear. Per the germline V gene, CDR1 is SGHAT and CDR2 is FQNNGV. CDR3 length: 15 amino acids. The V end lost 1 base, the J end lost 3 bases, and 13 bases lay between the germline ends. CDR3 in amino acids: CASSLGAASVYEQYF. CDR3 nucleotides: TGTGCCAGCAGCTTAGGAGCAGCGTCTGTCTACGAGCAGTACTTC.

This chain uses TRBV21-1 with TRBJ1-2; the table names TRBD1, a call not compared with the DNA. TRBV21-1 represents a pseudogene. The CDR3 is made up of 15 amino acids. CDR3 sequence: CASSSQTGTGRGYTF. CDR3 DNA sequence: TGTGCCAGCAGCTCCCAAACGGGGACAGGGAGAGGATACACCTTC.

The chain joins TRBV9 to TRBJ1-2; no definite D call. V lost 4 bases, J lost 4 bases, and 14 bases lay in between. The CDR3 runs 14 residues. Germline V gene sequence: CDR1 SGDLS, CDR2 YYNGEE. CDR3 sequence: CASSPRHGPYGYTF. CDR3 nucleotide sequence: TGTGCCAGCAGCCCTCGCCATGGCCCCTATGGCTACACCTTC.

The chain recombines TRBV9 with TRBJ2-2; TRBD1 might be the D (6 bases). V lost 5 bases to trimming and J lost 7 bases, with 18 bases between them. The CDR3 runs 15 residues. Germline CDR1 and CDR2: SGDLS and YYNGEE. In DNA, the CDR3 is TGTGCCAGCAGTCCCCGGACAGAGCGGATCGGGGAGCTGTTTTTT. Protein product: CASSPRTERIGELFF.

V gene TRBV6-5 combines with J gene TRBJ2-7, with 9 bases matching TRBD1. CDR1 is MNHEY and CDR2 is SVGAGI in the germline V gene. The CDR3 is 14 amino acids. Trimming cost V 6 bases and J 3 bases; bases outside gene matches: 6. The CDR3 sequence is CASSRGQGVYEQYF. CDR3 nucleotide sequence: TGTGCCAGCAGCCGGGGACAGGGTGTCTACGAGCAGTACTTC.

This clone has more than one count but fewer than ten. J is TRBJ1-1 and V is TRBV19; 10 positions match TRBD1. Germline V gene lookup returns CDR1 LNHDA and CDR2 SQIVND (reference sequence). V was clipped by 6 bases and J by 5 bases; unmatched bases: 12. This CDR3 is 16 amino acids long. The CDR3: CASSPGPGQGYTEAFF. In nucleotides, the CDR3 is TGTGCCAGTAGCCCTGGACCGGGACAGGGGTATACTGAAGCTTTCTTT. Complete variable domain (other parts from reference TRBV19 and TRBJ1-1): DGGITQSPKYLFRKEGQNVTLSCEQNLNHDAMYWYRQDPGQGLRLIYYSQIVNDFQKGDIAEGYSVSREKKESFPLTVTSAQKNPTAFYLCASSPGPGQGYTEAFFGQGTRLTVV.

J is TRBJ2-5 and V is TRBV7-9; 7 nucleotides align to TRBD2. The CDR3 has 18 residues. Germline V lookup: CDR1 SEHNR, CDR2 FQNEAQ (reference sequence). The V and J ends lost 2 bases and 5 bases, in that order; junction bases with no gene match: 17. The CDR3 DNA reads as TGTGCCAGCAGCTTAAGAATGGGAGCGGGAAGAGGATGGGAGACCCAGTACTTC. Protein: CASSLRMGAGRGWETQYF.

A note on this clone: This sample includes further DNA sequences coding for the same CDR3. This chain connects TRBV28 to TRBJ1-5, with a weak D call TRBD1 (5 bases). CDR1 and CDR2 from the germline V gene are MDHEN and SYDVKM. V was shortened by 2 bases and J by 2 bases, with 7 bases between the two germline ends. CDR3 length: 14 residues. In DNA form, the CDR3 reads TGTGCCAGCAGTTTAACAGGTGGCAATCAGCCCCAGCATTTT. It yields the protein CASSLTGGNQPQHF.